A single sample is the source of the 27 T cell receptor beta chains below, sequenced in a study of regulatory T cells in long-lasting Graves disease. HTBI primers from iRepertoire and Arm-PCR of CDR3 regions yielded the TCR beta libraries. TCRdb re-derived calls from the multiplex PCR reads in MiXCR, one entry per CDR3 protein. Of around 450,000 distinct CDR3 sequences in the sample, about a sixth were seen once. Indicated time point: newly diagnosed GD, antithyroid drugs for less than 3 months. The TCR library was made from RNA that had been extracted from PBMCs in TRIzol. The same data also went into a second study, on T cells in Graves' hyperthyroidism and ophthalmopathy.

The source was peripheral blood mononuclear cells (PBMCs), collected at new diagnosis, from a patient treated with antithyroid drugs. The receptors originated from a man aged 35-49 years with Graves disease.

On this clonotype itself: A much bigger clone sits one base away, suggesting this may be a read error. The chain combines TRBV7-9 with TRBJ2-2; no definite D call. The CDR3 sequence is 13 residues long. Germline values: CDR1 SEHNR, CDR2 FQNEAQ (reference sequence). Trimming pared 5 bases from V and 1 base from J, leaving 5 bases between. The CDR3 loop reads CASSRENTGELFF. Here the CDR3 DNA reads TGTGCCAGCAGCCGAGAGAACACCGGGGAGCTGTTTTTT. Full variable domain (outside the CDR3, taken from reference TRBV7-9 and TRBJ2-2): DTGVSQNPRHKITKRGQNVTFRCDPISEHNRLYWYRQTLGQGPEFLTYFQNEAQLEKSRLLSDRFSAERPKGSFSTLEIQRTEQGDSAMYLCASSRENTGELFFGEGSRLTVL.

This clonotype occurred many times. The rearrangement links TRBV19 to TRBJ2-7; D assignment may be TRBD1 or TRBD2 (5 bases each). The V gene lost 6 bases and the J gene lost 7 bases, with 19 bases spanning the gap. The CDR3 totals 14 residues. Germline V gene sequence: CDR1 LNHDA, CDR2 SQIVND (reference sequence). In DNA, the CDR3 is TGTGCCAGTAGCCCTCCCGGGACCCCTATGGAGCAGTACTTC. Its translation: CASSPPGTPMEQYF.

This clonotype has at least ten counts. The chain has TRBV6-1 and TRBJ1-6, with D maybe TRBD1 (5 bases). Trimming shortened V by 8 bases and J by 1 base, and 15 bases separated the two germline ends. Per the germline V gene, CDR1 is MNHNS and CDR2 is SASEGT. The length of the CDR3 is 16 residues. CDR3 nucleotides: TGTGCCAGCGGTCGGGGGTCAGCGTCCTATAATTCACCCCTCCACTTT. It translates to CASGRGSASYNSPLHF.

This clonotype has at least ten counts. The chain is built from TRBV5-1 and TRBJ2-3; TRBD2 is a possible D gene (6 bases). Between the trimmed V and J ends, which lost 1 base and 4 bases, there was a span of 10 bases. Germline CDR1 SGHRS, CDR2 YFSETQ. This CDR3 has 14 residues. The CDR3 protein is CASSLFREADTQYF. The CDR3, as DNA: TGCGCCAGCAGCTTGTTCAGGGAGGCAGATACGCAGTATTTT. Combining the CDR3 with reference TRBV5-1 and TRBJ2-3 gives the whole variable domain KAGVTQTPRYLIKTRGQQVTLSCSPISGHRSVSWYQQTPGQGLQFLFEYFSETQRNKGNFPGRFSGRQFSNSRSEMNVSTLELGDSALYLCASSLFREADTQYFGPGTRLTVL.

At least ten counts were recorded for this clonotype. This chain links TRBV7-8 with TRBJ2-1; D remains ambiguous. Trimming shortened V by 0 bases and J by 2 bases, and 14 bases separated the two germline ends. Germline-derived CDR1 and CDR2 are SGHVS and FQNEAQ. This CDR3 has 17 residues. The CDR3, as DNA: TGTGCCAGCAGCTTAGCCATCGCGATAGTTGCCTACAATGAGCAGTTCTTC. Translation: CASSLAIAIVAYNEQFF.

This clonotype appeared a few times. The chain couples TRBV5-1 to TRBJ2-3; 8 bases agree with TRBD1. The germline V gene has CDR1 SGHRS and CDR2 YFSETQ. With V trimmed by 4 bases and J by 0 bases, 4 bases remained unmatched. The CDR3 sequence is 15 residues long. In DNA, the CDR3 is TGCGCCAGCAGCACGGACAGGGAGAGCACAGATACGCAGTATTTT. Protein product: CASSTDRESTDTQYF.

V usage is TRBV5-8 and J usage is TRBJ2-1, with 8 bases matching TRBD2. V gave up 4 bases and J gave up 7 bases; unmatched junction bases: 13. Germline CDR1 is SGHTS and CDR2 is YDEGEE. This CDR3 has 16 residues. The DNA for the CDR3 is TGTGCCAGCAGCCGGGGGGGCAGAACGGGGCCTAATGAGCAGTTCTTC. It yields the protein CASSRGGRTGPNEQFF. Full variable domain (rest looked up from reference TRBV5-8 and TRBJ2-1): EAGVTQSPTHLIKTRGQQATLRCSPISGHTSVYWYQQALGLGLQFLLWYDEGEERNRGNFPPRFSGRQFPNYSSELNVNALELEDSALYLCASSRGGRTGPNEQFFGPGTRLTVL.

This chain uses TRBV30 with TRBJ2-7; possibly TRBD1 for D (6 bases). The CDR3 is 15 residues long. Per the germline V gene, CDR1 is GTSNPN and CDR2 is SVGIG (reference sequence). Trimming removed 2 bases at V and 0 bases at J, with 14 bases between. The CDR3 sequence is CAWSLPQTGSYEQYF. CDR3 nucleotide sequence: TGTGCCTGGAGTCTTCCTCAGACAGGCTCCTACGAGCAGTACTTC.

This clonotype was found many times. The V call is TRBV20-1, the J call TRBJ2-1; the D is unclear. From germline, CDR1 is DFQATT and CDR2 SNEGSKA (reference sequence). The CDR3 has 17 amino acids. Trimming took 0 bases from V and 0 from J, leaving 15 bases between them. CDR3 coding DNA: TGCAGTGCTAGAGATTCTCGTCGGATAAGCTCCTACAATGAGCAGTTCTTC. Translating it yields CSARDSRRISSYNEQFF.

The chain joins TRBV27 to TRBJ2-2; D gene ambiguous. This CDR3 spans 16 amino acids. Germline V CDR1 and CDR2: MNHEY, SMNVEV (reference sequence). V lost 4 bases and J lost 0, with 12 bases in between. DNA of the CDR3: TGTGCCAGCAGTTCGACGGTCTTTTCGAACACCGGGGAGCTGTTTTTT. Translated: CASSSTVFSNTGELFF.

This clonotype was found a few times. This chain joins TRBV19 and TRBJ1-4; D is ambiguous. Germline CDR1 reads LNHDA; CDR2 reads SQIVND (reference sequence). V lost 7 bases, J lost 11 bases, and 17 bases lay in between. The CDR3 consists of 13 residues. The CDR3, as DNA: TGTGCCAGTATCGGAGAGGCTCCTAGGAAACTGTTTTTT. It codes for CASIGEAPRKLFF.

This clonotype was seen ten or more times. The chain employs TRBV12-3 or TRBV12-4 and TRBJ2-6; D is possibly TRBD2 (6 bases). Trimming took 2 bases from V and 0 from J, leaving 14 bases between them. The CDR3 has 18 residues. The CDR3 sequence is CASSLRMSGRSGANVLTF. CDR3 nucleotides: TGTGCCAGCAGTTTAAGGATGAGCGGGCGCTCTGGGGCCAACGTCCTGACTTTC.

This clonotype has just a few counts. This chain uses TRBV7-2 with TRBJ2-5, with 8 positions matching TRBD2. The CDR3 has 16 amino acids. The germline gives CDR1 SGHTA, CDR2 FQGNSA. V shed 1 base, J shed 3 bases, and the junction held 7 bases outside the gene matches. The CDR3 DNA reads as TGTGCCAGCAGCTTAGGTTTCCTAGCGGGTAAAGAGACCCAGTACTTC. It is translated as CASSLGFLAGKETQYF.

About this clonotype itself: A read error is possible here, since a much larger clone lies one base away. The chain is built from TRBV7-3 and TRBJ2-1; D uncertain. CDR1 and CDR2 (germline): SGHTA, FQGTGA. This CDR3 contains 13 residues. The CDR3: CASSLERDNEQSF. The CDR3 region has the DNA TGTGCCAGCAGCTTAGAGAGAGACAATGAGCAGTCCTTC.

This clonotype was detected ten times or more. V is TRBV10-3 and J is TRBJ1-2; D gene uncertain. The CDR3 contains 13 residues. Trimming cost V 3 bases and J 6 bases, with 11 bases left between them. CDR1 is ENHRY and CDR2 is SYGVKD in the germline V gene. CDR3 in DNA: TGTGCCATCAGTGAAGGGCGGGCCAATGGCTACACCTTC. This codes for CAISEGRANGYTF.

This clonotype was counted at least ten times. The chain is built from TRBV2 and TRBJ2-4; tentative D call: TRBD2 (5 bases). The CDR3 extends over 15 amino acids. V was clipped by 7 bases and J by 4 bases, with 17 bases between them. CDR1 and CDR2 from the germline V gene are SNHLY and FYNNEI. This CDR3 is CASILWTSGKNIQYF. CDR3 nucleotides: TGTGCCAGCATACTTTGGACCTCGGGGAAAAACATTCAGTACTTC. Looking up the rest from reference TRBV2 and TRBJ2-4 gives the full variable domain: EPEVTQTPSHQVTQMGQEVILRCVPISNHLYFYWYRQILGQKVEFLVSFYNNEISEKSEIFDDQFSVERPDGSNFTLKIRSTKLEDSAMYFCASILWTSGKNIQYFGAGTRLSVL.

This clonotype was counted ten times or more. V and J are TRBV18 and TRBJ1-2, with D possibly being TRBD1 (5 bases). The germline V gene has CDR1 KGHSH and CDR2 LQKENI. This CDR3 spans 14 amino acids. Trimming took off 0 bases at V and 6 bases at J, with 11 bases between the two ends. The CDR3 loop reads CASSPPAGRDGYTF. The CDR3 DNA reads TGTGCCAGCTCACCACCCGCAGGGCGGGATGGCTACACCTTC.

This clonotype appeared many times. The rearrangement joins TRBV28 to TRBJ2-7, with D unclear. Trimming took 5 bases from V and 6 from J, leaving 8 bases between them. The CDR3 sequence is 11 residues long. The germline V gene encodes CDR1 MDHEN and CDR2 SYDVKM. The CDR3 loop is CASSLPGEQYF. DNA of the CDR3: TGTGCCAGCAGTCTCCCTGGCGAGCAGTACTTC.

This chain links TRBV20-1 with TRBJ2-4; a weak D match, TRBD1 (6 bases). This CDR3 contains 13 residues. V was trimmed by 1 base and J by 7 bases, leaving 11 bases between them. Germline CDR1 is DFQATT and CDR2 is SNEGSKA (reference sequence). This chain's CDR3 is CSARGQGLNIQYF. In DNA, the CDR3 is TGCAGTGCTAGAGGGCAGGGGCTTAACATTCAGTACTTC.

The rearrangement joins TRBV2 to TRBJ1-6; 7 nucleotides agree with TRBD1. CDR1 SNHLY and CDR2 FYNNEI come from the germline V gene. This CDR3 is built from 13 residues. J was trimmed by 7 bases and V by 9 bases; bases with no gene match: 6. CDR3 region: CASIGTVNSPLHF. In DNA, the CDR3 is TGTGCCAGTATCGGGACAGTGAATTCACCCCTCCACTTT. Full variable domain (remainder filled in from reference TRBV2 and TRBJ1-6): EPEVTQTPSHQVTQMGQEVILRCVPISNHLYFYWYRQILGQKVEFLVSFYNNEISEKSEIFDDQFSVERPDGSNFTLKIRSTKLEDSAMYFCASIGTVNSPLHFGNGTRLTVT.

Many counts were recorded for this clonotype. The V gene is TRBV20-1, the J gene TRBJ2-1; 11 nucleotides line up with TRBD2. V gave up 0 bases and J gave up 0 bases; unmatched junction bases: 16. The CDR3 has 21 residues. Germline CDR1 reads DFQATT; CDR2 reads SNEGSKA (reference sequence). The CDR3 sequence: CSARENNLGGLAVFSYNEQFF. The CDR3 nucleotides are TGCAGTGCTAGAGAAAACAATTTAGGGGGACTAGCGGTTTTCTCCTACAATGAGCAGTTCTTC.

This clonotype was observed many times. The junction and the germline gene differ at one end; a read error may be behind it. The chain is built from TRBV5-1 and TRBJ2-1; either TRBD1 or TRBD2 may fit D (5 bases each). The CDR3 spans 15 residues. CDR1 SGHRS and CDR2 YFSETQ come from the germline V gene. The chain's CDR3 is CASSLVGTRPNEQFF. As DNA, the CDR3 is TGTGCCAGCAGCTTGGTTGGGACCCGTCCCAATGAGCAGTTCTTC.

This clonotype was observed many times. V and J are TRBV2 and TRBJ1-2, with TRBD1 as a possible D gene (5 bases). Germline V CDR1 and CDR2: SNHLY, FYNNEI. The CDR3 has 14 residues. V lost 6 bases, J lost 3 bases, and 14 bases lay in between. The CDR3 here is CASSRGAMDYGYTF. DNA for the CDR3: TGTGCCAGCAGCCGAGGGGCGATGGACTATGGCTACACCTTC.

At least ten counts were recorded for this clonotype. V gene TRBV28 combines with J gene TRBJ2-7; 11 bases are a match to TRBD2. This CDR3 has 15 amino acids. CDR1 is MDHEN, CDR2 SYDVKM, per germline. Trimming at V came to 3 bases and at J to 2 bases, leaving 3 bases not matched to a gene. The DNA of the CDR3 is TGTGCCAGCAGTTTTAGCGGGAGGGCGCCCTACGAGCAGTACTTC. This gives the protein CASSFSGRAPYEQYF.

This clonotype was detected only a few times. V and J are TRBV30 and TRBJ2-1; 7 bases match TRBD2. Losses at the gene ends were 3 bases for V and 3 bases for J; bases not matched to a gene: 11. The CDR3 sequence is 16 residues long. The germline V gene has CDR1 GTSNPN and CDR2 SVGIG (reference sequence). The CDR3 spells CAWRALLAENYNEQFF. As DNA, the CDR3 is TGTGCCTGGAGGGCTCTCCTAGCGGAGAACTACAATGAGCAGTTCTTC.

This clonotype was counted many times. The V gene is TRBV24-1, the J gene TRBJ2-3; D may match TRBD1 or TRBD2 (5 bases each). Germline loops: CDR1 KGHDR, CDR2 SFDVKD. Trimming left V 6 bases short and J 9 bases short, with 9 bases between. The CDR3 consists of 11 residues. CDR3 sequence reads: CATSQGRTQYF. CDR3 in DNA: TGTGCCACCAGTCAGGGACGGACGCAGTATTTT.

The CDR3 region has the DNA TGTGCCATCAGTGCAGGACCCGGGGAGCTGTTTTTT. Residues: CAISAGPGELFF. The chain carries TRBV10-3 and TRBJ2-2; the D is unclear. The CDR3 is 12 amino acids. Per germline, CDR1 ENHRY and CDR2 SYGVKD. The germline V and J ends were trimmed by 4 bases and 6 bases, with 6 bases remaining between them.